The rows below give T cell receptor beta chains drawn from one sample of a study of metastatic and nonmetastatic thyroid tumors. Using MiXCR, TCRdb re-called clones from the PCR reads. The sample has approximately 17,000 clones, about 25% seen once. The specimen sequenced was adjacent normal tissue. The receptor set was obtained from a female donor with papillary thyroid cancer or a benign thyroid nodule (not recorded which). Some clones in this sample may be carry-over from other donors' samples. Each CDR3 is given with its conserved first and last residue. A D gene is named only where the DNA matches it firmly. Size values are once, few and many counts, or a class for expanded clones, and some rows have none.

>TRBJ2-3|NA|TRBV11-1|NA
CASSLGPPGSGVQGF
TGTGCCAGCAGCTTAGGCCCCCCGGGAAGCGGGGTACAGGGGTTT
>TRBJ1-2|NA|TRBV6-2/TRBV6-3|few
CASSYGRQGYTF
TGTGCCAGCAGTTACGGGAGACAGGGCTACACCTTC
>TRBJ2-1|NA|TRBV28|few
CASSLWDSSYSYNEQFF
TGTGCCAGCAGTTTATGGGATAGTTCATACTCCTACAATGAGCAGTTCTTC
>TRBJ1-1|NA|TRBV30|NA
CAWSVLGLNTEAFF
TGTGCCTGGAGTGTACTGGGCCTGAACACTGAAGCTTTCTTT
>TRBJ2-5|NA|TRBV5-1|NA
CASSGEGSKETQYF
TGCGCCAGCAGCGGTGAGGGTTCTAAGGAGACCCAGTACTTC
>TRBJ2-7|NA|TRBV6-1|medium-sized
CASSSLSLGHWEQYF
TGTGCCAGCAGTTCCCTTTCCCTGGGTCACTGGGAGCAGTACTTC
>TRBJ2-3|TRBD2|TRBV29-1|many
CSVDGGLAGGGTDTQYF
TGCAGCGTTGATGGGGGACTAGCGGGAGGGGGGACAGATACGCAGTATTTT
>TRBJ1-3|NA|TRBV5-1|NA
CASSLPGAGNTIYF
TGCGCCAGCAGCTTGCCCGGGGCTGGAAACACCATATATTTT
>TRBJ1-2|TRBD1|TRBV20-1|few
CSARLTGDYGYTF
TGCAGTGCTCGTTTGACAGGGGACTATGGCTACACCTTC
>TRBJ1-2|NA|TRBV19|NA
CASRRSGTGEDYGYTF
TGTGCCAGTAGGAGGTCAGGCACCGGGGAGGACTATGGCTACACCTTC
>TRBJ1-2|NA|TRBV20-1|NA
CSAPRRDGYTF
TGCAGTGCGCCCCGGAGGGATGGCTACACCTTC
>TRBJ2-2|NA|TRBV5-1|NA
CASSSTGRDLFF
TGCGCCAGCAGCTCTACAGGGCGGGATCTGTTTTTT
>TRBJ2-1|TRBD2|TRBV7-2|NA
CASSLAGRVYNEQFF
TGTGCCAGCAGCTTAGCTGGGAGGGTTTACAATGAGCAGTTCTTC
>TRBJ2-7|NA|TRBV7-2|NA
CARSFRGRSYEHYF
TGTGCCAGGAGCTTCCGGGGCAGATCCTACGAGCATTACTTC
>TRBJ2-1|NA|TRBV27|medium-sized
CASSLRQSNEQFF
TGTGCCAGCAGTTTGAGACAGTCCAATGAGCAGTTCTTC
>TRBJ2-7|NA|TRBV11-3|NA
CASSPGPSYEQYF
TGTGCCAGCAGCCCGGGGCCCTCCTACGAGCAGTACTTC
>TRBJ2-5|TRBD2|TRBV4-1|NA
CASSHVGLAESGQETQYF
TGCGCCAGCAGCCATGTGGGACTAGCGGAAAGTGGCCAAGAGACCCAGTACTTC
>TRBJ1-5|NA|TRBV20-1|NA
CSARDPSPYQPQHF
TGCAGTGCTAGAGATCCCAGCCCCTATCAGCCCCAGCATTTT
>TRBJ1-2|TRBD1|TRBV6-1|NA
CASRRQGFENYGYTF
TGTGCCAGCAGGCGACAGGGCTTTGAGAACTATGGCTACACCTTC
>TRBJ2-7|TRBD1|TRBV6-6|few
CASSYSPGTGVEQYF
TGTGCCAGCAGTTACTCGCCCGGGACAGGGGTCGAGCAGTACTTC
>TRBJ2-7|TRBD2|TRBV20-1|few
CSARVWTSGKGYEQYF
TGCAGTGCTAGAGTCTGGACTAGCGGGAAAGGGTACGAGCAGTACTTC
>TRBJ1-1|NA|TRBV20-1|NA
CSARANRALNTEAFF
TGCAGTGCTAGAGCGAACAGGGCGCTGAACACTGAAGCTTTCTTT
>TRBJ1-2|NA|TRBV7-2|NA
CASSLGGSLGYGYTF
TGTGCCAGCAGCTTAGGTGGGAGCTTGGGGTATGGCTACACCTTC
>TRBJ2-2|NA|TRBV11-3|medium-sized
CASSPNTGELFF
TGTGCCAGCAGCCCGAACACCGGGGAGCTGTTTTTT
>TRBJ2-1|TRBD1|TRBV20-1|once
CSATIGTGGNEQFF
TGCAGTGCCACCATTGGGACAGGGGGGAATGAGCAGTTCTTC
>TRBJ2-1|NA|TRBV6-1|NA
CASSWWQGGGNEQFF
TGTGCCAGCAGCTGGTGGCAGGGAGGGGGCAATGAGCAGTTCTTC
>TRBJ2-1|NA|TRBV5-1|NA
CASSLGGTGSYLAGERFF
TGCGCCAGCAGCTTAGGCGGGACAGGGTCCTACTTAGCGGGAGAGCGGTTCTTC
>TRBJ2-7|NA|TRBV15|NA
CATSRGGGEQYF
TGTGCCACCAGCAGAGGAGGGGGCGAGCAGTACTTC
>TRBJ1-1|TRBD1|TRBV11-2|NA
CASSRTQGVPTEAFF
TGTGCCAGCAGTAGAACTCAGGGGGTGCCCACTGAAGCTTTCTTT
>TRBJ1-2|NA|TRBV19|NA
CASSKQGDGYTF
TGTGCCAGTAGTAAACAGGGAGATGGCTACACCTTC
>TRBJ1-5|NA|TRBV28|few
CASSLVWSAGTQPQHF
TGTGCCAGCAGTTTAGTTTGGAGTGCAGGGACTCAGCCCCAGCATTTT
>TRBJ2-1|TRBD2|TRBV7-9|NA
CASSFRGGGNEQFF
TGTGCCAGCAGCTTTCGTGGCGGGGGCAATGAGCAGTTCTTC
>TRBJ1-2|TRBD1|TRBV5-1|medium-sized
CASSPYRDRAHGYTF
TGCGCCAGCAGTCCTTACCGGGACAGGGCCCATGGCTACACCTTC
>TRBJ1-2|NA|TRBV24-1|few
CATGTSRGYTF
TGTGCCACCGGGACATCGAGGGGCTACACCTTC
>TRBJ2-3|NA|TRBV11-3|NA
CASSGSGLEDTQYF
TGTGCCAGCAGCGGGTCTGGACTGGAAGATACGCAGTATTTT
>TRBJ2-1|NA|TRBV6-1|NA
CASTPGLEEVQFF
TGTGCCAGCACCCCGGGACTTGAGGAAGTGCAGTTCTTC
>TRBJ1-3|NA|TRBV2|few
CASTEGGSGNTIYF
TGTGCCAGTACTGAAGGAGGCTCTGGAAACACCATATATTTT
>TRBJ1-1|NA|TRBV11-2|NA
CASILDRVGAFF
TGTGCCAGCATCTTAGATCGAGTAGGAGCTTTCTTT
>TRBJ2-1|TRBD2|TRBV7-9|medium-sized
CASSSLAGGYNEQFF
TGTGCCAGCAGCTCACTAGCGGGAGGGTACAATGAGCAGTTCTTC
>TRBJ2-1|TRBD2|TRBV7-1|NA
CASSSRTGMVAGGDNEQFF
TGTGCCAGCAGCTCCCGGACAGGGATGGTAGCGGGAGGAGACAATGAGCAGTTCTTC
>TRBJ2-6|NA|TRBV12-3/TRBV12-4|medium-sized
CASRALNTDVLTF
TGTGCCAGCAGGGCCCTAAACACGGACGTCCTGACTTTC
>TRBJ1-6|NA|TRBV28|NA
CASSSRGSPLHF
TGTGCCAGCAGTTCCAGGGGTTCACCCCTCCACTTT
>TRBJ2-2|NA|TRBV27|NA
CASSFTGYTGELFF
TGTGCCAGCAGCTTTACAGGGTACACCGGGGAGCTGTTTTTT
>TRBJ1-1|NA|TRBV6-2/TRBV6-3|few
CASTNRANTEAFF
TGTGCCAGCACCAACAGGGCAAACACTGAAGCTTTCTTT
>TRBJ1-2|TRBD1|TRBV20-1|few
CSAGTGGGYGYTF
TGCAGTGCTGGGACAGGGGGCGGCTATGGCTACACCTTC
>TRBJ1-5|TRBD1|TRBV27|many
CASRTGTGIYPQHF
TGTGCCAGCAGGACCGGGACAGGCATCTATCCCCAGCATTTT
>TRBJ2-2|TRBD2|TRBV20-1|NA
CSASGGWNTGELFF
TGCAGCGCCTCGGGGGGATGGAACACCGGGGAGCTGTTTTTT
>TRBJ1-2|TRBD1|TRBV6-2/TRBV6-3|few
CASTPTGTNYGYTF
TGTGCCAGCACGCCGACAGGGACTAACTATGGCTACACCTTC
>TRBJ2-5|NA|TRBV11-2|NA
CASSLDSTGYQETQYF
TGTGCCAGCAGCTTAGATTCCACGGGGTACCAAGAGACCCAGTACTTC
>TRBJ2-5|NA|TRBV28|many
CASNLSGRETQYF
TGTGCCAGCAACCTGTCGGGCCGGGAGACCCAGTACTTC
>TRBJ1-1|TRBD1|TRBV6-1|NA
CASNSGTGVFKTEAFF
TGTGCCAGCAATAGCGGGACAGGGGTCTTTAAGACTGAAGCTTTCTTT
>TRBJ1-5|NA|TRBV2|NA
CASSVTHSNQPQHF
TGTGCCAGCAGTGTTACCCATAGCAATCAGCCCCAGCATTTT
>TRBJ1-4|TRBD1|TRBV24-1|NA
CATSGTGNEDEKLFF
TGTGCCACCAGTGGGACAGGGAATGAGGATGAAAAACTGTTTTTT
>TRBJ1-6|NA|TRBV6-1|NA
CASSRDRMAYNSPLHF
TGTGCCAGCAGCCGTGACCGGATGGCCTATAATTCACCCCTCCACTTT
>TRBJ1-2|TRBD1|TRBV20-1|few
CSASDRGRIYGYTF
TGCAGTGCTAGCGACAGGGGGCGTATCTATGGCTACACCTTC
>TRBJ2-1|TRBD2|TRBV11-1|once
CASSLGQGLAGEQFF
TGTGCCAGCAGCTTAGGTCAGGGACTAGCGGGTGAGCAGTTCTTC
>TRBJ1-1|NA|TRBV6-2/TRBV6-3|few
CASSPYTGNTEAFF
TGTGCCAGCAGTCCCTATACAGGGAACACTGAAGCTTTCTTT
>TRBJ2-7|NA|TRBV20-1|NA
CSARASNRLSITPYEQYF
TGCAGTGCTAGAGCAAGTAACAGGTTAAGTATTACCCCCTACGAGCAGTACTTC
>TRBJ2-1|TRBD2|TRBV6-5|large
CASSYPGLDGNEQFF
TGTGCCAGCAGTTACCCGGGACTAGATGGCAATGAGCAGTTCTTC